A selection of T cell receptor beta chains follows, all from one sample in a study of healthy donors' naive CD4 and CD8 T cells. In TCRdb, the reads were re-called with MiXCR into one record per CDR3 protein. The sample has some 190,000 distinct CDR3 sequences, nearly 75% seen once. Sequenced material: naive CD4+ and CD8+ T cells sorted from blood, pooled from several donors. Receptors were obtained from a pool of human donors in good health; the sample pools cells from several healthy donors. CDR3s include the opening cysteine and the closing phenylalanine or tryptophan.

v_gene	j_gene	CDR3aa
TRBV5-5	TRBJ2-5	CASSFTGSRETQYF
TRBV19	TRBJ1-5	CASSIGVRWGSNQPQHF
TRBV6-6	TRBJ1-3	CASRGTRGGNTIYF
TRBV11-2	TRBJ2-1	CASSHPLGGARDNEQFF
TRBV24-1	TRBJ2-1	CATSDLHRNEQFF
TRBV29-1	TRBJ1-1	CSVEELTMEAFF
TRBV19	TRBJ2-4	CASSMWATKNIQYF
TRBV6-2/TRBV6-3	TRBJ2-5	CASSYSMRPRETQYF
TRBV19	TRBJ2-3	CASRQTSTDTQYF
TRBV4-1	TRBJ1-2	CASTGGTNYGYTF
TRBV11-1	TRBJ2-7	CASSFGAAYEQYF
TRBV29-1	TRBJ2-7	CSVEGQEPYEQYF
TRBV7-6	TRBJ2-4	CASSPGQGRTKNIQYF
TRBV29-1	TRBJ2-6	CSVGLAVGANVLTF
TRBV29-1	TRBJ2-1	CSARLAGIYNEQFF
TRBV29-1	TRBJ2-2	CSVGRGENTGELFF
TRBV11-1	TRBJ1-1	CASSWDRGIEAFF
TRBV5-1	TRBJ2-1	CASSIGDRVAGEQFF
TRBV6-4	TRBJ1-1	CASRLTLQGDGNTEAFF
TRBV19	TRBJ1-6	CASSRDSYNSPLHF